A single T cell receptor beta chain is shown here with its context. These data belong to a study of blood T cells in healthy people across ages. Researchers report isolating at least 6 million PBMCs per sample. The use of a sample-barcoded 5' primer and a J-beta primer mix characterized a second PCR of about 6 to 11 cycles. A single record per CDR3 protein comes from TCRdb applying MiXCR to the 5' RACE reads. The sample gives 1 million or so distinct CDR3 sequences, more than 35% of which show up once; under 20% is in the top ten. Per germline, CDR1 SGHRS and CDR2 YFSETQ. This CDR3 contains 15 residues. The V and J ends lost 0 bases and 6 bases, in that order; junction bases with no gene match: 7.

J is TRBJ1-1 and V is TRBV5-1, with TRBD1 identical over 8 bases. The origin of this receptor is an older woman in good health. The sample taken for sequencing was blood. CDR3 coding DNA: TGCGCCAGCAGCTTGGACAGGGGGACGTTTGCTGAAGCTTTCTTT. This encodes CASSLDRGTFAEAFF.